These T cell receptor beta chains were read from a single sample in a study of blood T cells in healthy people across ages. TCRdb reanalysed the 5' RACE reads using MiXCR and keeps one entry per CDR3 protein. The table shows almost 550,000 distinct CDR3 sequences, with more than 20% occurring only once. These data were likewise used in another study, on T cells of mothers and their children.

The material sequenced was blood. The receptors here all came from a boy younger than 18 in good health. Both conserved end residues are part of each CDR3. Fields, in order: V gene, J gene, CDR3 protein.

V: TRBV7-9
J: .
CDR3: CASSLASDEQYF

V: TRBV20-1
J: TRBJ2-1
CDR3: CSALDRSSYNEQFF

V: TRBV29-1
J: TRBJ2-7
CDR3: CSVAGLGQGAFSPYYEQYF

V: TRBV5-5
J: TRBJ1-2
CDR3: CASSFRGASYGYTF

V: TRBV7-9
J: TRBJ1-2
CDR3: CASSLGDTYGYTF

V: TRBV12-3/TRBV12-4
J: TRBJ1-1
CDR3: CASSRTGDEAFF

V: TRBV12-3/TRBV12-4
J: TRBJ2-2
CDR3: CASSARWGAGELFF

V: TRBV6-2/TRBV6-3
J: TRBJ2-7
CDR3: CASNVDRTVSYEQYF

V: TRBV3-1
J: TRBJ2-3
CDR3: CASSQDVISDTQYF

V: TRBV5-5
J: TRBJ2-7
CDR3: CASSIRRQASSYEQYF

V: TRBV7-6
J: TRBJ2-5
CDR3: CASSLARRELGETQYF

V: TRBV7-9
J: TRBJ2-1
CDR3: CASSFIPGTASSYNEQFF

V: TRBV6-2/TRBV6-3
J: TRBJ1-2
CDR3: CASTLPGTGRGYTF

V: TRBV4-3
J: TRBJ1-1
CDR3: CASSQGTNMNTEAFF

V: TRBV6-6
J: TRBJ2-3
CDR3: CASSPAGNGDTQYF

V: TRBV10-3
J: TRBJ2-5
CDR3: CAISEFFQAEGETQYF

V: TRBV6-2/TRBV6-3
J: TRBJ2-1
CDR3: CASSSRVIDEQFF

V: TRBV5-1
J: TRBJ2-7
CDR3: CASSPGVSVYEQYF

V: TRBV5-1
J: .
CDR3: CASSPRTGGGNNEQFF

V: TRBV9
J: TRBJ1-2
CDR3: CASSRFLANYGYTF

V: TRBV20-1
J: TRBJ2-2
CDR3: CSAPGTSTGELFF

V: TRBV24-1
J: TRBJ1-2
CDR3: CATSDSTVGCTF

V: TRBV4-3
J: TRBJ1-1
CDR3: CASSQDVGTEAFF

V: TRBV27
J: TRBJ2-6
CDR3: CASRPLRRGAGANVLTF

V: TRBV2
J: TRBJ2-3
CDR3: CASMEGGADTQYF

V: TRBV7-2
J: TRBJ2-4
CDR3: CASSLDRGLAKNIQYF

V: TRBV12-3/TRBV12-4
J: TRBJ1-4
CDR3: CASSLGDWGRGQPDNEKLFF

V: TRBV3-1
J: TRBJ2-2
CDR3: CASSHNRGYNTGELFF

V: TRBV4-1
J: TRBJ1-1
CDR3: CASSPTGGLAEAFF

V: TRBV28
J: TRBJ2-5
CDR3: CASLRGGGNRGETQYF